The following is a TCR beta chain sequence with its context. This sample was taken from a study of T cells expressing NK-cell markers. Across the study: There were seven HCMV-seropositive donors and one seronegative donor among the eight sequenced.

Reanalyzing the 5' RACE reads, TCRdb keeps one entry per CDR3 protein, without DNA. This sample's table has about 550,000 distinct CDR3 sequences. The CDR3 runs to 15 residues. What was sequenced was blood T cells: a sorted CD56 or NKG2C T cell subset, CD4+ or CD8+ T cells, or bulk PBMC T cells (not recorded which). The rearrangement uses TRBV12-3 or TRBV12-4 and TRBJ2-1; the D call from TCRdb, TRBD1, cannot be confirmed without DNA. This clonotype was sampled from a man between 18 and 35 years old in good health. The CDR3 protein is CASSTRDPSYNEQFF.